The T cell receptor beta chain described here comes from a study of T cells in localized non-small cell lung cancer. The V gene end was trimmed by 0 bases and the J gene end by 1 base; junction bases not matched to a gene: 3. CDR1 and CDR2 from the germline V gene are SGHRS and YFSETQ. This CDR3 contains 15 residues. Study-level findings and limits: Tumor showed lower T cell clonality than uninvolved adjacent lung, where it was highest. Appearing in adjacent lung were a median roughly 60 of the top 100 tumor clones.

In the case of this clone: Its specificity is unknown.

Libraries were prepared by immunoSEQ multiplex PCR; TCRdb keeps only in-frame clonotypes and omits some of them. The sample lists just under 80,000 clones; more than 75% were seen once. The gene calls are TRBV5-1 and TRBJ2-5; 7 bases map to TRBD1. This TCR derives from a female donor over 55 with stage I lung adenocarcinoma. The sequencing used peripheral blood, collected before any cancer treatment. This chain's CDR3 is CASSLGTGVQETQYF. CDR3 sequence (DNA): TGCGCCAGCAGCTTGGGAACAGGGGTCCAAGAGACCCAGTACTTC. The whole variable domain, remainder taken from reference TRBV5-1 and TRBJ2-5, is KAGVTQTPRYLIKTRGQQVTLSCSPISGHRSVSWYQQTPGQGLQFLFEYFSETQRNKGNFPGRFSGRQFSNSRSEMNVSTLELGDSALYLCASSLGTGVQETQYFGPGTRLLVL.